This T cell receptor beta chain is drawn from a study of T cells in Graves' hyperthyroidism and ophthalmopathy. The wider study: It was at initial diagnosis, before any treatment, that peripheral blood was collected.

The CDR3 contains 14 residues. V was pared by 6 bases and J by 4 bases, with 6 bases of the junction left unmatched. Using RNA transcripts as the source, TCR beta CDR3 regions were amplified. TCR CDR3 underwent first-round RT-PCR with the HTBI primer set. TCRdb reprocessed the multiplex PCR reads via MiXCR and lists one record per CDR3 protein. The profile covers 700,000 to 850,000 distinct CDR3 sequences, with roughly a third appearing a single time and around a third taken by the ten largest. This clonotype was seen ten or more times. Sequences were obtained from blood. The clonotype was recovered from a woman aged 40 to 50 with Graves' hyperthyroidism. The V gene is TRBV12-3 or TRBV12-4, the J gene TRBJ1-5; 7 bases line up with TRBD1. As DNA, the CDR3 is TGTGCCAGCAGCCCCCGACAGGGAAATCAGCCCCAGCATTTT. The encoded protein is CASSPRQGNQPQHF.